The rows below give T cell receptor beta chains drawn from one sample of a study of T cell responses to AZD1222 COVID-19 vaccine. Sequencing was performed with immunoSEQ multiplex PCR; in TCRdb, only in-frame clones are kept and a portion is missing. The sample has approximately 120,000 clones; about 90% are singletons. The specimen was peripheral blood, collected on day 0 of MenACWY control vaccination. The source of these receptors is an adult in good health. Both conserved end residues are part of each CDR3. The D gene is left open where the match is weak. Clone size, where shown, is once, few, many, or a class for clones that have expanded.

TRBJ1-2,.,TRBV11-2,TRBD1,CASSPQGVYYGYTF,TGTGCCAGCAGCCCGCAGGGGGTGTACTATGGCTACACCTTC
TRBJ2-4,.,TRBV4-3,TRBD2,CASSQDVAGGLKNIQYF,TGCGCCAGCAGCCAAGATGTAGCGGGGGGCCTGAAAAACATTCAGTACTTC
TRBJ2-7,.,TRBV5-1,.,CASSLGQGMEGTYEQYF,TGCGCCAGCAGCTTGGGCCAGGGGATGGAGGGGACCTACGAGCAGTACTTC
TRBJ2-3,.,TRBV5-1,.,CASSLVVGADTQYF,TGCGCCAGCAGCTTGGTGGTGGGTGCAGATACGCAGTATTTT
TRBJ2-1,.,TRBV6-1,.,CASSERDRSNLYEQFF,TGTGCCAGCAGTGAACGAGACAGGTCGAATTTGTATGAGCAGTTCTTC
TRBJ1-1,.,TRBV4-3,.,CASSRTDRPSEAFF,TGCGCCAGCAGCCGGACCGACCGTCCTTCTGAAGCTTTCTTT
TRBJ1-5,once,TRBV28,.,CASSLAFYTSNQPQHF,TGTGCCAGCAGTTTGGCTTTCTATACAAGCAATCAGCCCCAGCATTTT
TRBJ2-5,.,TRBV7-2,TRBD2,CASSHPGLAKETQYF,TGTGCCAGCAGCCACCCGGGACTAGCGAAAGAGACCCAGTACTTC
TRBJ2-1,.,TRBV10-3,TRBD2,CAIKWGATGTSGASYNEQFF,TGTGCCATAAAATGGGGGGCCACCGGGACTAGCGGGGCCTCCTACAATGAGCAGTTCTTC
TRBJ1-5,.,TRBV5-1,.,CASSPDGSRNQPQHF,TGCGCCAGCAGCCCGGACGGGAGCAGAAATCAGCCCCAGCATTTT
TRBJ2-1,once,TRBV28,.,CASSSKVIIYNEQFF,TGTGCCAGCAGCTCGAAGGTGATTATCTACAATGAGCAGTTCTTC
TRBJ1-4,.,TRBV6-5,TRBD1,CASSSPGTGKKLFF,TGTGCCAGCAGTTCCCCAGGGACAGGGAAAAAACTGTTTTTT
TRBJ1-4,.,TRBV18,TRBD1,CASSPKRGPGKLFF,TGTGCCAGCTCACCAAAGAGGGGGCCCGGAAAACTGTTTTTT
TRBJ2-5,.,TRBV3-1/TRBV3-2,.,CASSQGHGGETQYF,TGTGCCAGCAGCCAAGGCCACGGAGGGGAGACCCAGTACTTC
TRBJ1-2,.,TRBV19,.,CASSIYSGNYGYTF,TGTGCCAGTAGTATTTATTCAGGGAATTATGGCTACACCTTC
TRBJ2-7,.,TRBV5-1,TRBD1,CASRGTVVNYEQYF,TGCGCCAGCAGAGGGACAGTAGTGAACTACGAGCAGTACTTC
TRBJ2-7,.,TRBV15,.,CATSRTLLANSSYEQYF,TGTGCCACCAGCAGGACCCTGCTAGCGAATAGCTCCTACGAGCAGTACTTC
TRBJ2-5,.,TRBV5-1,.,CASSLRDGLGGETQYF,TGCGCCAGCAGCTTGCGGGACGGGCTCGGCGGAGAGACCCAGTACTTC
TRBJ2-1,.,TRBV7-2,.,CASSPSNEQFF,TGTGCCAGCAGTCCGTCGAATGAGCAGTTCTTC
TRBJ1-5,.,TRBV30,TRBD1,CAWSEGQGVQPQHF,TGTGCCTGGAGTGAAGGACAGGGAGTTCAGCCCCAGCATTTT
TRBJ1-1,.,TRBV5-6,.,CASSLEYGGRGTEAFF,TGTGCCAGCAGCTTGGAATATGGGGGGCGTGGCACTGAAGCTTTCTTT
TRBJ2-5,.,TRBV15,.,CATSKQTGETQYF,TGTGCCACCAGCAAACAAACGGGGGAGACCCAGTACTTC